One sample yielded the 2 T cell receptor beta chains listed below, sequenced in a study of blood T cell repertoires in COVID-19. The repertoire was sequenced with immunoSEQ multiplex PCR; TCRdb's copy has only in-frame clones and lacks some. In the table there are about 99,000 clones, around 84% of which are singletons. Specimen: peripheral blood. The source of these receptors is a man in his 70s with active or convalescent COVID-19.

V usage is TRBV4-1 and J usage is TRBJ2-2; 9 bases agree with TRBD2. The trim removed 5 bases at V and 5 bases at J, leaving 9 bases unmatched. The CDR3 runs 16 residues. Germline V gene sequence: CDR1 MGHRA, CDR2 YSYEKL. CDR3 residues: CASSSPGSGGTGELFF. The DNA of the CDR3 is TGCGCCAGCAGCTCCCCGGGGAGCGGGGGGACCGGGGAGCTGTTTTTT.

This clone has only a few counts. J is TRBJ1-1 and V is TRBV9; TRBD1 is a possible D gene (6 bases). The germline V gene encodes CDR1 SGDLS and CDR2 YYNGEE. V was cut by 4 bases and J by 3 bases, with 13 bases left in between. There are 14 residues in the CDR3. The CDR3 loop reads CASSPWTVDTEAFF. Here the CDR3 DNA reads TGTGCCAGCAGCCCCTGGACAGTAGACACTGAAGCTTTCTTT.